The sequence of this T cell receptor beta chain was determined in a study of OX40 agonist ivuxolimab in advanced cancers. Across the study: Males comprised roughly four fifths of the group, whose mean age was approximately 60 years (range roughly 23 to 90).

From germline, CDR1 is SGHNT and CDR2 YYREEE (reference sequence). Trimming cost V 4 bases and J 6 bases, with 19 bases left between them. The CDR3 extends over 16 amino acids. Study results and caveats: The investigators did not determine what antigen specificity the expanded peripheral T cells had.

Blood draws occurred at baseline, cycle 4 day 1, and cycle 7 day 1. With respect to this clone: Its specificity is not known.

Clones were read by immunoSEQ multiplex PCR, and TCRdb kept only the in-frame ones, dropping some. The sample lists roughly 120,000 clones; approximately 89% were seen once. The sequence was collected from an adult with an advanced solid tumor such as melanoma, head and neck, liver or kidney cancer. The sample was CD4+ or CD8+ T cells sorted from blood, taken in a trial of the OX40 agonist ivuxolimab. J is TRBJ1-4 and V is TRBV5-4, with a possible D match to TRBD1 (5 bases). CDR3 region: CASSRYLTGRDEKLFF. The CDR3 DNA reads TGTGCCAGCAGCCGCTACCTTACGGGGCGCGATGAAAAACTGTTTTTT.